Listed here is a single TCR beta chain. Its antigen is unknown. This may stem from a read error, because a much larger clone lies one nucleotide away. The data derive from a study of T cells in Graves' hyperthyroidism and ophthalmopathy (dated by TCRdb to between 2019 and 2020). Study-wide context: Peripheral blood was collected at initial diagnosis, before any treatment. To identify TCR V-J signatures that set the groups apart, the researchers used a discovery cohort of 100 patients, made up of 40 to 45 with Graves' ophthalmopathy and 57 with stable Graves' hyperthyroidism. An independent validation cohort of under 20 hyperthyroidism patients and approximately 17 patients who later progressed to ophthalmopathy tested prospective prediction of ophthalmopathy. For training and testing, the 100 patients in the discovery cohort were randomly divided in a 7:3 ratio. The study also compared thyroid tissue and blood T-cell repertoires from five or six Graves' hyperthyroidism patients. Once sampling was done, hyperthyroidism patients were given methimazole at a starting dose of 30 mg daily, whereas ophthalmopathy patients were given high-dose intravenous methylprednisolone. According to the paper, TCR Vbeta CDR3 sequencing was carried out on around 140 peripheral blood samples, which came from 40 to 45 ophthalmopathy, around 74 hyperthyroidism and 17 progressor patients.

Graves' hyperthyroidism was defined as stable when no progression to ophthalmopathy occurred over 18 months of follow-up. The hyperthyroidism patients were between 18 and 65 years old and newly diagnosed, with a disease duration of less than 2 months. Exclusion was applied to patients with uncontrolled infections, other autoimmune diseases, pregnancy or lactation. Diagnoses were based on clinical symptoms, serum thyroxine and TRAb, thyroid ultrasound and orbital computed tomography. Ficoll-Paque density gradient centrifugation was used to isolate PBMCs from around 10 ml of fresh peripheral blood. Total RNA was extracted with Trizol reagent, and quality was checked on an Agilent 2100 Bioanalyzer. TCR beta CDR3 regions were amplified from RNA transcripts. A first-round RT-PCR of the TCR CDR3 used the HTBI primer set with the Qiagen OneStep RT-PCR kit. A second multiplex PCR round built the libraries, followed by size selection and purification. Paired-end sequencing of the libraries was performed with 100 bp reads on an Illumina HiSeq2000. For the original study's pipeline: Raw data were processed with SOAPnuke, discarding reads with adapters, uncalled bases, mean Phred below 15, or no exact constant-primer or identifier match. High-quality paired reads were merged using COPE v1.2.5, and each unique nucleotide sequence was defined as a clonotype. MiTCR v1.1 was used to align the clonotypes against IMGT TRBV, TRBD and TRBJ reference segments. Only V-J combinations with frequency above 0.0001, covering approximately 99% of repertoires, were analysed. A TCS score was defined as the ratio of F50 (clonal expansion) to E x V (chaos), with BLOSUM62-based TCRdist applied between CDR3 peptides within each V-J. Welch's t-statistics and random forest reduced just over 500 V-J features to about 13, which were used in a naive Bayes classifier (R e1071). Clones were called with MiXCR by TCRdb after fastp trimmed the public reads at Q25, and only in-frame beta chains were retained. Rows merge per CDR3 protein into single entries with the most common DNA and genes. TCRdb, rather than the study authors, made the V and J calls. This sample holds about 360,000 distinct CDR3 sequences; less than 15% were observed only once. The ten most abundant clones make up around a tenth of the sample.

Summary of the overall study and its limitations: Ophthalmopathy was separated from stable hyperthyroidism by a 13 V-J signature model, with roughly 88% sensitivity and roughly 84% specificity obtained in cross-validation and 80%/75% obtained in testing. In validation, progression to ophthalmopathy was predicted by the model with nearly 71% sensitivity and around 76% specificity, a median of approximately 7.1 months before onset. Most expanded thyroid clonotypes (frequency above 0.001) were also found in blood, which suggests that blood repertoires may mirror thyroid immune responses. Sample size was not statistically predetermined, and blinding of investigators to group allocation was not performed.

The CDR3 goes from the cysteine to the phenylalanine over 14 residues. Left in the record is the CDR3 DNA by itself, 42 bases read in frame from the first base. For CDR1 and CDR2, the germline V gene (reference sequence) lists DFQATT and SNEGSKA. This sequence was found in a woman between 18 and 29 years old with Graves' hyperthyroidism. Sequenced sample: blood. Recombination joined TRBV20-1 with TRBJ1-3, with the D gene uncertain. The DNA reads as follows: TGCAGTGCTCGGACTCGAAGCTCTGGAAACACCATGTATTTT. Its coded protein is CSARTRSSGNTMYF.